These T cell receptor beta chains were read from a single sample in a study of T-cell memory formation after mild COVID-19. MiXCR was run by TCRdb on the 5' RACE reads, yielding one entry per CDR3 protein. The data contain a few hundred thousand distinct CDR3 sequences, 15% to 20% of them singletons. The sequenced material came from PBMCs or a T cell subset sorted from them (not recorded which). The receptors here all came from a man between 18 and 29 years old who had mild COVID-19 (a few samples of this study predate the infection). Cell type and time point are not known. Both conserved end residues are part of each CDR3. The D gene is left open where the match is weak. The listing skips clone size in some rows; elsewhere it reads once, few, many or a size class.

j_call | v_call | d_call | clone_size | cdr3_aa | cdr3_nt
TRBJ2-1 | TRBV4-3 | - | many | CASSPGTARYNEQFF | TGCGCCAGCAGCCCAGGGACCGCGAGGTACAATGAGCAGTTCTTC
TRBJ1-1 | TRBV14 | - | - | CASSLSWAVNTEAFF | TGTGCCAGCAGCCTGTCCTGGGCGGTGAACACTGAAGCTTTCTTT
TRBJ1-5 | TRBV29-1 | TRBD1 | few | CSVGQGARDQPQHF | TGCAGCGTGGGACAGGGGGCCCGAGATCAGCCCCAGCATTTT
TRBJ2-3 | TRBV6-6 | TRBD2 | many | CASSDSTSGGADTQYF | TGTGCCAGCAGTGACTCAACTAGCGGGGGGGCTGATACGCAGTATTTT
TRBJ2-1 | TRBV6-6 | - | few | CASSLPFPAIVVF | TGTGCCAGCAGCCTACCCTTCCCGGCAATTGTGGTCTTC
TRBJ2-2 | TRBV3-1 | TRBD2 | - | CASSLVGLAGVEGTGELFF | TGTGCCAGCAGCCTCGTGGGACTAGCGGGGGTGGAAGGCACCGGGGAGCTGTTTTTT
TRBJ2-1 | TRBV20-1 | - | few | CSARVASFIPSSYNEQFF | TGCAGTGCTAGAGTGGCTAGTTTCATACCATCCTCCTACAATGAGCAGTTCTTC
TRBJ1-5 | TRBV6-4 | - | few | CASSGEAGNQPQHF | TGTGCCAGCAGCGGGGAAGCAGGCAATCAGCCCCAGCATTTT
TRBJ1-1 | TRBV29-1 | - | - | CSAPPVIDMNTEAFF | TGCAGCGCGCCCCCCGTGATCGACATGAACACTGAAGCTTTCTTT
TRBJ2-5 | TRBV5-4 | TRBD1 | few | CASSLKDRGRETQYF | TGTGCCAGCAGCTTGAAGGACAGGGGCAGGGAGACCCAGTACTTC
TRBJ1-6 | TRBV4-3 | - | - | CASSQDPGFRDSPSPLHF | TGCGCCAGCAGCCAAGATCCGGGGTTTCGGGATAGTCCTTCACCCCTCCACTTT
TRBJ2-3 | TRBV7-2 | - | few | CASSPDIRTDTQYF | TGTGCCAGCAGCCCTGACATTCGCACAGATACGCAGTATTTT
TRBJ2-7 | TRBV20-1 | - | - | CSAPTGIHEQYF | TGCAGTGCCCCAACAGGGATCCACGAGCAGTACTTC
TRBJ2-6 | TRBV2 | - | - | CASSEAPRGANVLTF | TGTGCCAGCAGTGAAGCGCCCCGTGGGGCCAACGTCCTGACTTTC
TRBJ2-1 | TRBV11-2 | TRBD2 | - | CASSRTSGGAYNEQFF | TGTGCCAGCAGCAGAACTAGCGGGGGGGCCTACAATGAGCAGTTCTTC
TRBJ1-5 | TRBV20-1 | - | - | CSASHSGQPQHF | TGCAGTGCTAGCCATAGCGGTCAGCCCCAGCATTTT
TRBJ2-1 | TRBV5-1 | TRBD2 | - | CASSYRAGASSYNEQFF | TGCGCCAGCAGCTATCGAGCGGGGGCGAGCTCCTACAATGAGCAGTTCTTC
TRBJ2-3 | TRBV4-3 | TRBD2 | few | CASSQVNFSRFSGGVDTQYF | TGCGCCAGCAGCCAAGTCAACTTCTCTAGGTTTAGCGGGGGGGTAGATACGCAGTATTTT
TRBJ2-3 | TRBV10-1 | TRBD2 | once | CASSGRTSGDTDTQYF | TGCGCCAGCAGTGGGAGGACTAGCGGGGACACAGATACGCAGTATTTT
TRBJ1-1 | TRBV6-1 | - | - | CATPSPGGSTEAFF | TGTGCCACCCCATCCCCGGGGGGATCCACTGAAGCTTTCTTT
TRBJ2-1 | TRBV7-2 | - | - | CASSLWTANEQFF | TGTGCCAGCAGCCTCTGGACTGCCAATGAGCAGTTCTTC
TRBJ2-2 | TRBV5-1 | - | - | CASSLTQETGELFF | TGCGCCAGCAGCTTGACACAGGAGACCGGGGAGCTGTTTTTT
TRBJ1-1 | TRBV12-3/TRBV12-4 | - | - | CASSWYGAGTEAFF | TGTGCCAGCAGTTGGTACGGGGCTGGGACTGAAGCTTTCTTT
TRBJ2-3 | TRBV7-7 | - | - | CASSSGPSTDTQYF | TGTGCTAGCAGCTCCGGGCCAAGCACAGATACGCAGTATTTT
TRBJ2-3 | TRBV29-1 | - | few | CSVEPWGDTQYF | TGCAGCGTCGAACCGTGGGGGGATACGCAGTATTTT
TRBJ2-2 | TRBV5-1 | TRBD1 | - | CASSWTGKNTGELFF | TGCGCCAGCAGCTGGACAGGGAAGAACACCGGGGAGCTGTTTTTT
TRBJ2-1 | TRBV5-1 | - | few | CASSRQSQNNEQFF | TGCGCCAGCAGCCGGCAGTCCCAAAACAATGAGCAGTTCTTC
TRBJ1-1 | TRBV19 | - | - | CASSIGSGRGNTEAFF | TGTGCCAGTAGTATCGGTTCAGGGCGGGGGAACACTGAAGCTTTCTTT
TRBJ2-1 | TRBV6-6 | TRBD1 | few | CASRIQGAYNEQFF | TGTGCCAGCAGGATACAGGGGGCCTACAATGAGCAGTTCTTC
TRBJ1-2 | TRBV7-3 | - | once | CASSLTSGEGYTF | TGTGCCAGCAGCTTAACATCAGGGGAGGGCTACACCTTC
TRBJ2-3 | TRBV7-3 | TRBD2 | few | CASSSLAGGTDTQYF | TGTGCCAGCAGCTCGCTAGCGGGTGGTACAGATACGCAGTATTTT
TRBJ1-2 | TRBV9 | TRBD1 | few | CASSVATGASYTF | TGTGCCAGCAGCGTTGCAACAGGGGCGAGCTACACCTTC
TRBJ2-1 | TRBV6-2/TRBV6-3 | TRBD1 | - | CASRPRGRPYNEQFF | TGTGCCAGCAGACCCAGGGGGCGCCCCTACAATGAGCAGTTCTTC
TRBJ1-5 | TRBV6-5 | - | many | CASKTGPFQPQHF | TGTGCCAGCAAGACGGGGCCCTTTCAGCCCCAGCATTTT
TRBJ2-3 | TRBV7-3 | - | many | CASSLSPRDTQYF | TGTGCCAGCAGCTTAAGCCCCAGAGATACGCAGTATTTT
TRBJ2-7 | TRBV4-1 | - | - | CASSQAPGVYEQYF | TGCGCCAGCAGCCAAGCGCCAGGGGTCTACGAGCAGTACTTC
TRBJ1-6 | TRBV4-3 | - | - | CASSQAVNSYNSPLHF | TGCGCCAGCAGCCAAGCGGTAAACTCCTATAATTCACCCCTCCACTTT
TRBJ2-6 | TRBV9 | - | - | CASSVRGASGANVLTF | TGTGCCAGCAGCGTTCGGGGAGCCTCTGGGGCCAACGTCCTGACTTTC
TRBJ1-6 | TRBV20-1 | - | few | CSATVGAVWGSSPLHF | TGCAGTGCTACGGTCGGCGCCGTGTGGGGAAGTTCACCCCTCCACTTT
TRBJ1-4 | TRBV7-9 | - | few | CASSLGSSEKLFF | TGTGCCAGCAGCTTGGGTTCAAGTGAAAAACTGTTTTTT
TRBJ1-1 | TRBV4-3 | - | few | CASSQEKTESNTEAFF | TGCGCCAGCAGCCAAGAAAAGACGGAGTCGAACACTGAAGCTTTCTTT
TRBJ1-3 | TRBV4-2 | - | few | CASSQAGIGNTIYF | TGTGCCAGCAGCCAAGCAGGGATTGGAAACACCATATATTTT
TRBJ2-6 | TRBV5-1 | - | - | CASSLGPISGANVLTF | TGCGCCAGCTCTCTAGGCCCTATATCTGGGGCCAACGTCCTGACTTTC
TRBJ2-7 | TRBV7-3 | TRBD2 | - | CASSPGLAGGTGREQYF | TGTGCCAGCAGCCCGGGACTAGCGGGGGGTACTGGGCGCGAGCAGTACTTC
TRBJ2-1 | TRBV3-1 | - | few | CASSQDGGNEQFF | TGTGCCAGCAGCCAAGACGGGGGAAATGAGCAGTTCTTC
TRBJ1-1 | TRBV6-1 | - | - | CASRPTPNTEAFF | TGTGCCAGCAGACCCACACCGAACACTGAAGCTTTCTTT
TRBJ2-2 | TRBV5-1 | - | - | CASSLGLDTGELFF | TGCGCCAGCAGCTTGGGTTTGGACACCGGGGAGCTGTTTTTT
TRBJ2-1 | TRBV10-3 | TRBD1 | few | CAISQTGRDEQFF | TGTGCCATCAGTCAGACAGGGCGGGATGAGCAGTTCTTC
TRBJ2-3 | TRBV12-3/TRBV12-4 | - | - | CASSLRTMPDTQYF | TGTGCCAGCAGTTTGCGGACTATGCCAGATACGCAGTATTTT
TRBJ1-1 | TRBV11-2 | - | few | CASVGWGNTEAFF | TGTGCCAGCGTAGGTTGGGGGAACACTGAAGCTTTCTTT
TRBJ2-1 | TRBV11-2 | TRBD2 | few | CASSALLAEQFF | TGTGCCAGCAGCGCCTTACTAGCGGAGCAGTTCTTC
TRBJ2-1 | TRBV7-9 | - | few | CASSDPDSSYNEQFF | TGTGCCAGCTCCGACCCCGACAGCTCCTACAATGAGCAGTTCTTC
TRBJ2-5 | TRBV29-1 | - | - | CSVVQGETQYF | TGCAGCGTTGTTCAGGGAGAGACCCAGTACTTC
TRBJ1-4 | TRBV7-9 | - | - | CASSLRGQGYEKLFF | TGTGCCAGCAGCCTACGGGGGCAGGGTTATGAAAAACTGTTTTTT
TRBJ2-1 | TRBV6-6 | TRBD1 | few | CASRNGQGTYNEQFF | TGTGCCAGCAGAAACGGACAGGGAACTTACAATGAGCAGTTCTTC